Listed below are T cell receptor beta chains from one sample, sequenced in a study of blood T cell repertoires in COVID-19. The repertoire was sequenced with immunoSEQ multiplex PCR; TCRdb's copy has only in-frame clones and lacks some. Counted here are about 300,000 clones, around 82% occurring once; the ten biggest clones make up 1.2%. The specimen sequenced was peripheral blood. These receptors were collected from a woman in her forties or fifties with acute or convalescent COVID-19. Both conserved end residues are part of each CDR3.

>TRBV5-1
CASRFGGDEQYF
>TRBV27
CASSLRGGDAGANTGELFF
>TRBV6-2/TRBV6-3
CASSYSFIPSGATDTQYF
>TRBV4-1
CASSQGASGGYNEQFF
>TRBV24-1
CATSDAGGRGYTF
>TRBV4-1
CASSQGSREKLFF
>TRBV4-2
CASSPRRGQDYGYTF
>TRBV12-5
CASGPGVTDTQYF
>TRBV6-5
CASSSPGANTEAFF
>TRBV2
CASSGTVGNIQYF
>TRBV2
CASSKDSASYNEQFF
>TRBV30
CAWSTQGWNSPLHF
>TRBV4-2
CASSQPGQGRELFF
>TRBV5-4
CASSSETGDDGYTF
>TRBV6-5
CASSYASPGTQYF
>TRBV19
CASSVGWHEQFF
>TRBV24-1
CATMNAAAGTGELFF
>TRBV21-1
CASSKEGGEGNQPQHF
>TRBV5-1
CASRKDRGQNTEAFF
>TRBV29-1
CSVEDRQGAGEKLFF
>TRBV24-1
CATSDPRGGGETQYF
>TRBV6-6
CASSHDNRRPFPQHF
>TRBV5-8
CASNSRSGTIYF
>TRBV29-1
CSVEDLDTYGYTF
>TRBV4-2
CASSQDGGGISYNEQFF
>TRBV9
CASSAWTGMNTEAFF
>TRBV6-2/TRBV6-3
CASSPSGSGADTQYF
>TRBV5-1
CASSLARTENTGELFF
>TRBV20-1
CSATRGNIQYF
>TRBV5-1
CASSFAVTGATYEQYF
>TRBV28
CASSDPGQGGYSPLHF
>TRBV3-1/TRBV3-2
CASSQASRGETQYF
>TRBV15
CATSTAGTGEEKLFF
>TRBV12-3/TRBV12-4
CASSLTGKQPQHF
>TRBV2
CASTARGNFNENLFF
>TRBV5-4
CATSPGTSGMGAQFF
>TRBV19
CASSLQGDSNQPQHF
>TRBV24-1
CATSDLDYSYGYTF
>TRBV19
CASSLAGAGANVLTF
>TRBV6-5
CASIQGISGYTF
>TRBV6-1
CASSEKVQGSYEQYF
>TRBV18
CASSPGGDQPQHF
>TRBV18
CASSPPRVNTEAFF
>TRBV28
CAISRGSEGYTF
>TRBV7-2
CASSLAAGGGNEQFF
>TRBV11-2
CASSLASLANQETQYF
>TRBV6-2/TRBV6-3
CASSYSVQGNTEAFF
>TRBV5-1
CASSLSGTTNEKLFF